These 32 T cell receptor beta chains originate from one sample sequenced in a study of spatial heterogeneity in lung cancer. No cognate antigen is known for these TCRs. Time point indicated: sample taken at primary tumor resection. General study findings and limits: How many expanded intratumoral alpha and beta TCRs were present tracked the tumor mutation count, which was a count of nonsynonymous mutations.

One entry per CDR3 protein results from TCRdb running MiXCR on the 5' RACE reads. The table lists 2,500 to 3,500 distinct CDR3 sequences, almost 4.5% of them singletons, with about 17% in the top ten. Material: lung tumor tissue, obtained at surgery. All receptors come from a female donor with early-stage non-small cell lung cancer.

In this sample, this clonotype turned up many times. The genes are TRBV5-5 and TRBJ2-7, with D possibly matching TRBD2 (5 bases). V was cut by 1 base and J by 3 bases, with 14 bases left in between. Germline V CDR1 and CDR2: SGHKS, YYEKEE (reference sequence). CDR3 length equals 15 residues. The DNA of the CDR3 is TGTGCCAGCAGCTTGACGGGATTCCCCATCTACGAGCAGTACTTC. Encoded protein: CASSLTGFPIYEQYF.

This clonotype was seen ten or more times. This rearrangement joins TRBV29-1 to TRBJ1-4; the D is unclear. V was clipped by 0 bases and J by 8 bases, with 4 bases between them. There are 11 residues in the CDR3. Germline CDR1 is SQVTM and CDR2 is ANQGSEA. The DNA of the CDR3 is TGCAGCGTTGAAGACAGGGAAAAACTGTTTTTT. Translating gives CSVEDREKLFF.

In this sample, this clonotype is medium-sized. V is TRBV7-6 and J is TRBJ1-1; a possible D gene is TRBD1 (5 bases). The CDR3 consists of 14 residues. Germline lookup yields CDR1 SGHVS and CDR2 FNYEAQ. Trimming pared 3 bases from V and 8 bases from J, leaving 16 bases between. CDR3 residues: CASSFLDGTVEAFF. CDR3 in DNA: TGTGCCAGCAGCTTCCTGGATGGGACGGTAGAAGCTTTCTTT.

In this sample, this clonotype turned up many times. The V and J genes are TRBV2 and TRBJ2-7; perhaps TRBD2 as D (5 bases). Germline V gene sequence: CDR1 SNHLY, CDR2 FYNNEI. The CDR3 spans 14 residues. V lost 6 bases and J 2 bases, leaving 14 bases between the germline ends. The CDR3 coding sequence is TGTGCCAGCAGAACTCTCGACGGGGCCTACGAGCAGTACTTC. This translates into CASRTLDGAYEQYF.

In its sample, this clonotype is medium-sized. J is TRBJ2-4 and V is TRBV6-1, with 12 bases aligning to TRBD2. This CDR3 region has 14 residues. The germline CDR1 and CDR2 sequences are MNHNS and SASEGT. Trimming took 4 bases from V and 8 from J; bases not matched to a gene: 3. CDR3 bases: TGTGCCAGCAGTGCCCGACTAGCGGGAGACATTCAGTACTTC. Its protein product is CASSARLAGDIQYF.

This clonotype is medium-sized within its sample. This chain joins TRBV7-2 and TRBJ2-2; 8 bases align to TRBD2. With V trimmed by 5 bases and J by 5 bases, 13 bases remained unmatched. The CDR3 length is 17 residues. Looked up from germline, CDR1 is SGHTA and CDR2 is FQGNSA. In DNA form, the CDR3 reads TGTGCCAGCAGCCCAGGAAATAGCGGGGTAGTTACCGGGGAGCTGTTTTTT. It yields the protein CASSPGNSGVVTGELFF.

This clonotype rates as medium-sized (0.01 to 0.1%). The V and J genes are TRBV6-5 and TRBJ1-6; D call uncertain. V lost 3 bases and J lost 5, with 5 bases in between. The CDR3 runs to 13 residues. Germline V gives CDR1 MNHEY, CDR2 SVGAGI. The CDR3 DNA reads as TGTGCCAGCAGTTATCGGAATAATTCACCCCTCCACTTT. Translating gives CASSYRNNSPLHF.

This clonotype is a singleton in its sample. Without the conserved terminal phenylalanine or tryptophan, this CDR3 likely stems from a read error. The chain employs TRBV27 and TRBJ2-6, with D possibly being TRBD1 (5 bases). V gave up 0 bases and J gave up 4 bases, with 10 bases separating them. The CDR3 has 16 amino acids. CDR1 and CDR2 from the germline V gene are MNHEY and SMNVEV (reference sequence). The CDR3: CASSLSAGWGANVLTS. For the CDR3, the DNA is TGTGCCAGCAGTTTATCGGCAGGGTGGGGGGCCAACGTCCTGACTTCC.

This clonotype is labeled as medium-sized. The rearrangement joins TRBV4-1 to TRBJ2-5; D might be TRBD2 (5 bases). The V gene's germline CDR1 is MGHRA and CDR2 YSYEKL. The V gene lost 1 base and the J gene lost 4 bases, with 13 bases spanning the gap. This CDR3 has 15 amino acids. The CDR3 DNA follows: TGCGCCAGCAGCCAAGGGGAGAACCTGGCAGAGACCCAGTACTTC. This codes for CASSQGENLAETQYF.

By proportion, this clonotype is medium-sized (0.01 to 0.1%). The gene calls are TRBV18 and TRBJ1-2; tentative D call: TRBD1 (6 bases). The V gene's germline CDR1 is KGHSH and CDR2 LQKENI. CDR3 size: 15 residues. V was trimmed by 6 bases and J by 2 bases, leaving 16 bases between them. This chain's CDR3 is CASSPDSLINYGYTF. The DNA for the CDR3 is TGTGCCAGCTCTCCGGACAGCCTTATAAACTATGGCTACACCTTC.

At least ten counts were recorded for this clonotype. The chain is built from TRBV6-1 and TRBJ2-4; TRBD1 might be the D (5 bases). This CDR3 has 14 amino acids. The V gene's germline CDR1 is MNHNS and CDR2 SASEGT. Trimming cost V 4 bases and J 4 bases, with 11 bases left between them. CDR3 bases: TGTGCCAGCAGTGGGGGCCGTGTTAAAAACATTCAGTACTTC. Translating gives CASSGGRVKNIQYF.

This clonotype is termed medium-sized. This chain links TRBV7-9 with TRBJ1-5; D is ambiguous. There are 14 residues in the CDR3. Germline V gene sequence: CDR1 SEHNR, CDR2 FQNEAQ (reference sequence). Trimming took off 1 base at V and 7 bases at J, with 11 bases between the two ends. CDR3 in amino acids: CASSLGGLGQPQHF. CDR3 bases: TGTGCCAGCAGCTTAGGAGGTTTGGGGCAGCCCCAGCATTTT.

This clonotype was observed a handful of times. For the CDR3, the DNA is TGTGCCAGTAGCCGAACTAGCGGGGGGATAAGCACAGATACGCAGTATTTT. It encodes CASSRTSGGISTDTQYF. The chain employs TRBV19 and TRBJ2-3, with 12 bases identical to TRBD2. Germline trimming cut 6 bases from V and 0 bases from J; bases unmatched to any gene: 7. The CDR3 contains 17 residues. The V gene's germline CDR1 is LNHDA and CDR2 SQIVND (reference sequence).

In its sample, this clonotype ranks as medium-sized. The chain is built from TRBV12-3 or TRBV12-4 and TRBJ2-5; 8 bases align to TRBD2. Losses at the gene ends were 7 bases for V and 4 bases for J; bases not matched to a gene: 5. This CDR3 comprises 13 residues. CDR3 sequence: CASKQSGGETQYF. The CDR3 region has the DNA TGTGCCAGCAAACAGAGCGGGGGAGAGACCCAGTACTTC.

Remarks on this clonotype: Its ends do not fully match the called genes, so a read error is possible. The CDR3, as DNA: TGTGCCAGCAGCTTAGGGGAGAATAAGCCACAGCATTTT. The encoded protein is CASSLGENKPQHF. The chain recombines TRBV11-2 with TRBJ1-5; unclear D gene. CDR3 length: 13 amino acids. Germline V gives CDR1 SGHAT, CDR2 FQNNGV.

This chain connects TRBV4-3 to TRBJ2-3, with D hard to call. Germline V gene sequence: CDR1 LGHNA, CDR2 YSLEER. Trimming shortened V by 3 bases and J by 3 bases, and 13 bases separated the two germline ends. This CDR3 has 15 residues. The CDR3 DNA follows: TGCGCCAGCAGCCAGGACGTTGGGATAACAGATACGCAGTATTTT. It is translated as CASSQDVGITDTQYF.

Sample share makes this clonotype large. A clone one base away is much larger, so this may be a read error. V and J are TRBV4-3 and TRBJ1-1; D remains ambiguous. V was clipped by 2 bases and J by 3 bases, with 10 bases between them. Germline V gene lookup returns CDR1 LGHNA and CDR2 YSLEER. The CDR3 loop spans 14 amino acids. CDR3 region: CASSQCDVDTEAFF. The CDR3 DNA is TGCGCCAGCAGCCAATGTGACGTGGACACTGAAGCTTTCTTT.

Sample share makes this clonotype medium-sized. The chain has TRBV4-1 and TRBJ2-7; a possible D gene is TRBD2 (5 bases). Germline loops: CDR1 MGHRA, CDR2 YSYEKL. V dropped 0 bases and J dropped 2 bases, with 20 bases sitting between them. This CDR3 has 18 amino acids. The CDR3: CASSQDRGLGSEAYEQYF. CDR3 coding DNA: TGCGCCAGCAGCCAAGATCGGGGTCTGGGGAGTGAAGCCTACGAGCAGTACTTC.

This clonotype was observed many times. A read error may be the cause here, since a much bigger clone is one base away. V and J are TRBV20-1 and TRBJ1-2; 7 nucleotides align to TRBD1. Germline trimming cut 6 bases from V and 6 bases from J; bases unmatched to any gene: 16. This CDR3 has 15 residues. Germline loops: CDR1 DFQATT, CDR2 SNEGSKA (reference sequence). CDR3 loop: CSALRAGGRNDGYTF. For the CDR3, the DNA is TGCAGTGCCTTGCGGGCAGGGGGAAGGAACGATGGCTACACCTTC.

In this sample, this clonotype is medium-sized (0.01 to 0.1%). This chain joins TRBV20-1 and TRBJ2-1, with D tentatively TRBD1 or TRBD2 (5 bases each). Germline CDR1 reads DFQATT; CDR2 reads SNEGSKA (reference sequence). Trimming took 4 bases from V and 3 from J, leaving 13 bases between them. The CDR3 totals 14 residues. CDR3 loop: CSAMRVGDYNEQFF. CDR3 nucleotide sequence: TGCAGTGCTATGAGGGTGGGGGACTACAATGAGCAGTTCTTC.

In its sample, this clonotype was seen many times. Here the CDR3 DNA reads TGTGCCAGTTCTACTAACAGGGAGACGAACACTGAAGCTTTCTTT. As protein: CASSTNRETNTEAFF. The chain is built from TRBV2 and TRBJ1-1, with D possibly being TRBD1 (6 bases). V was trimmed by 9 bases and J by 1 base, leaving 18 bases between them. The CDR3 sequence is 15 residues long. Germline CDR1 and CDR2: SNHLY and FYNNEI.

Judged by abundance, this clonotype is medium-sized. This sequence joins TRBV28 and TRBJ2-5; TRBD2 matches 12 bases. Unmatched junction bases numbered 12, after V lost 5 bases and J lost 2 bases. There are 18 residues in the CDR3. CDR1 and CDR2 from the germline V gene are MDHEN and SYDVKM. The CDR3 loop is CASSTQASGGAGQETQYF. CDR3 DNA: TGTGCCAGCAGTACCCAAGCTAGCGGGGGGGCCGGGCAAGAGACCCAGTACTTC. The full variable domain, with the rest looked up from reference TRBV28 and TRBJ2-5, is DVKVTQSSRYLVKRTGEKVFLECVQDMDHENMFWYRQDPGLGLRLIYFSYDVKMKEKGDIPEGYSVSREKKERFSLILESASTNQTSMYLCASSTQASGGAGQETQYFGPGTRLLVL.

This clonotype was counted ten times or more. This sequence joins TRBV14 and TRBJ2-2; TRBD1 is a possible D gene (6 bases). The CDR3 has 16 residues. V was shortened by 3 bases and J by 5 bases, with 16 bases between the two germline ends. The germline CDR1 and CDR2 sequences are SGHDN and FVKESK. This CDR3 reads CASSHHREGATGELFF. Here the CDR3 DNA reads TGTGCCAGCAGCCACCACAGGGAAGGAGCGACCGGGGAGCTGTTTTTT.

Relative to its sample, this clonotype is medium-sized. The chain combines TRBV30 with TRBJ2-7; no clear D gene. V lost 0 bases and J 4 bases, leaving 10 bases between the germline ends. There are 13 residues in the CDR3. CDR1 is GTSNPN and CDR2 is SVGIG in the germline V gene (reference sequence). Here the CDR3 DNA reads TGTGCCTGGAGTGTACTGAAGGGTTACGAGCAGTACTTC. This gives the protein CAWSVLKGYEQYF.

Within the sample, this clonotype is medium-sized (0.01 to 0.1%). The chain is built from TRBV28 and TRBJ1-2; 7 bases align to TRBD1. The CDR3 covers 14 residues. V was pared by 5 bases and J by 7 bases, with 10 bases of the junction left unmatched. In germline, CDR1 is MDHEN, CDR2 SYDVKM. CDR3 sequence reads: CASSPGDRGVGYTF. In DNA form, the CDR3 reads TGTGCCAGCAGTCCGGGGGACAGAGGGGTTGGCTACACCTTC.

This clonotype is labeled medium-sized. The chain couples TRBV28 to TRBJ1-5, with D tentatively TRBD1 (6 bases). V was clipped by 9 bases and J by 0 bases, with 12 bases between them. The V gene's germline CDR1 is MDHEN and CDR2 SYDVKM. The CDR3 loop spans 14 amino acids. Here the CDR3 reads CASDRMYSNQPQHF. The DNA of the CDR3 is TGTGCCAGTGACAGGATGTATAGCAATCAGCCCCAGCATTTT.

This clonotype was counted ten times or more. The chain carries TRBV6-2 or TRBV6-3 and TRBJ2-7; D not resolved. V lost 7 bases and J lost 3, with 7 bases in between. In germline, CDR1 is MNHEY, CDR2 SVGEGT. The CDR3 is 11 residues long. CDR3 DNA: TGTGCCAGCACACAGAACTACGAGCAGTACTTC. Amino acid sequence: CASTQNYEQYF.

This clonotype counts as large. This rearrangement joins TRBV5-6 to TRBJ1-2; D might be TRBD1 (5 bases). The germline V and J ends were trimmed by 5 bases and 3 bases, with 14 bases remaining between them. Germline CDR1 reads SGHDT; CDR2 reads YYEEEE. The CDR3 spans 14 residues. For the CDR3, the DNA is TGTGCCAGCAGTTTGAATTGGGGCGACTATGGCTACACCTTC. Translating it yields CASSLNWGDYGYTF.

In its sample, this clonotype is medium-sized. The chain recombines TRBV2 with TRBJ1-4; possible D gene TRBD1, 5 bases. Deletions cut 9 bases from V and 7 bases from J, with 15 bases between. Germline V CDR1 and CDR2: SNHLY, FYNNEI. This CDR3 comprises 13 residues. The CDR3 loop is CARRTPTLEKLFF. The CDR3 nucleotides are TGTGCCAGACGGACACCAACTCTTGAAAAACTGTTTTTT.

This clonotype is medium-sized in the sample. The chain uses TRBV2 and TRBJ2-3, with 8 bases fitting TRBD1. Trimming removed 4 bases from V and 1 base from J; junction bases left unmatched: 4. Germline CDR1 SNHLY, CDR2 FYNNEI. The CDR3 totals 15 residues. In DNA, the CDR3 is TGTGCCAGCAGTGTCGACAGGGGCCGCACAGATACGCAGTATTTT. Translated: CASSVDRGRTDTQYF.

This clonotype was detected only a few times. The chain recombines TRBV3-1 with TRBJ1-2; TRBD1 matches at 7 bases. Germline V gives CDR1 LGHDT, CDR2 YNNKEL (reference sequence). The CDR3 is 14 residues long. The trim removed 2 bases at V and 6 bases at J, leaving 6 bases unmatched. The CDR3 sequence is CASSQTGGGNGYTF. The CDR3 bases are TGTGCCAGCAGCCAAACTGGAGGGGGCAATGGCTACACCTTC.

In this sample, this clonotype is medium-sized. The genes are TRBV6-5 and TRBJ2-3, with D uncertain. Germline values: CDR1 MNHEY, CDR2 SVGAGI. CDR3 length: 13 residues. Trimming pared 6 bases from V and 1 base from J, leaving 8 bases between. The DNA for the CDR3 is TGTGCCAGCAGGGGCGGCGGCACAGATACGCAGTATTTT. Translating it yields CASRGGGTDTQYF.